This T cell receptor beta chain originates from a study of CD8 T cells in ankylosing spondylitis. Making the TCR beta libraries involved quantitative 5'-RACE with molecular barcodes. One entry per CDR3 protein, called by TCRdb with MiXCR from the 5' RACE reads. This sample yields 500,000 to 650,000 distinct CDR3 sequences, of which about 5.4% are seen a single time; approximately 4% belongs to the top ten. This clonotype was seen ten or more times. The target antigen is unknown. V lost 5 bases to trimming and J lost 3 bases, with 16 bases between them. The V gene's germline CDR1 is SGHTA and CDR2 FQGNSA. This CDR3 region has 15 residues. General study findings and limits: Several of the motif variants were reported before in synovial fluid and blood from reactive arthritis. Within peripheral blood, clones linked to disease were CD8+ and relatively rare. Significant enrichment of disease-linked clones was reportedly seen in matched ankylosing spondylitis synovial fluid. Ankylosing spondylitis blood seemed to carry a telltale TCR beta motif made of under ten highly homologous variants.

Sequencing was carried out using blood, either unsorted or a sorted T cell fraction (not recorded which). The receptor was derived from a male donor with ankylosing spondylitis. The V and J genes are TRBV7-2 and TRBJ1-1, with a possible D match to TRBD1 (6 bases). The CDR3 sequence is CASSHREGIDTEAFF. CDR3 DNA sequence: TGTGCCAGCAGCCACAGGGAGGGGATCGACACTGAAGCTTTCTTT.